What follows are 3 T cell receptor beta chains derived from one specimen sequenced in a study of cytomegalovirus exposure and HLA in healthy donors. 13 Jbeta primers and 60 Vbeta primers were used for the PCR. Here immunoSEQ multiplex PCR was the method, and the copy in TCRdb shows in-frame clones only, minus some. This listing includes about 130,000 clones. Sequenced: PBMCs. These receptors were taken from a woman aged 60 to 75 in good health and CMV-seronegative.

The CDR3 DNA follows: TGTGCCAGCTCGCCTCCAACGAGGGTTAACGAGCAGTACTTC. This encodes CASSPPTRVNEQYF. V gene TRBV18 combines with J gene TRBJ2-7, with D maybe TRBD2 (5 bases). CDR3 length: 14 amino acids. The germline V gene has CDR1 KGHSH and CDR2 LQKENI. Trimming cost V 6 bases and J 5 bases, with 17 bases left between them.

V usage is TRBV28 and J usage is TRBJ1-6; unclear D gene. Germline CDR1 reads MDHEN; CDR2 reads SYDVKM. The CDR3 length is 14 residues. V shed 2 bases and J shed 9 bases, with 11 bases lying between them. This CDR3 is CASSLTGGASPLHF. In DNA form, the CDR3 reads TGTGCCAGCAGTTTAACGGGTGGAGCTTCACCCCTCCACTTT.

The genes are TRBV19 and TRBJ1-2; maybe TRBD1 (5 bases). The CDR3 has 12 residues. V dropped 6 bases and J dropped 4 bases, with 9 bases sitting between them. Germline assignment: CDR1 LNHDA and CDR2 SQIVND (reference sequence). DNA of the CDR3: TGTGCCAGTAGGGACAAGAGCTATGGCTACACCTTC. It translates to CASRDKSYGYTF.